The next 15 T cell receptor beta chains were all read from a single sample in a study of molecular identifiers for immune sequencing clone quantification (dated by TCRdb to between 2017 and 2018). Library preparation employed PCR. Sequenced using an Illumina HiSeq 4000. TCRdb passed the public sequencing reads through fastp at Q25 and MiXCR, retaining productive beta sequences. Rows are combined by CDR3 protein, so each entry shows the most common genes and DNA. A total of 550,000 to 750,000 distinct CDR3 sequences appear in this sample, roughly 21% of them only once. Roughly 0.83% of the sample goes to the ten largest clones. What was sequenced was naive CD8+ T cells from blood, with Jurkat cell RNA spiked in. Per the publication, the cell subset or site label means: FACS-sorted CD8+CD4-CCR7+CD45RA+ naive T cells. These receptors were obtained from a human donor in good health. Some libraries in this study had Jurkat cell RNA spiked in.

This clonotype was observed many times. The chain employs TRBV5-5 and TRBJ2-7; no clear D gene. Germline-derived CDR1 and CDR2 are SGHKS and YYEKEE (reference sequence). V was cut by 0 bases and J by 4 bases, with 14 bases left in between. The CDR3 sequence is 15 residues long. Written as DNA, the CDR3 is TGTGCCAGCAGCTTGGAGGGCAGAAAGATTTACGAGCAGTACTTC. Translated: CASSLEGRKIYEQYF.

Comment on this clonotype: A much larger clone differs by one base, so this may be a read error. The rearrangement uses TRBV4-1 and TRBJ1-2, with no clear D. The CDR3 is made up of 14 amino acids. Between the trimmed V and J ends, which lost 1 base and 10 bases, there was a span of 16 bases. Germline CDR1 is MGHRA and CDR2 is YSYEKL. CDR3 residues: CASSQARAGDVYTF. CDR3 coding DNA: TGCGCCAGCAGCCAAGCTCGGGCAGGTGACGTCTACACCTTC.

The sample holds many counts of this clonotype. The genes are TRBV24-1 and TRBJ2-2, with D uncertain. There are 13 residues in the CDR3. Germline CDR1 reads KGHDR; CDR2 reads SFDVKD. With 0 bases removed from V and 7 bases from J, the gap between germline ends came to 5 bases. The CDR3 region has the DNA TGTGCCACCAGTGATTTGACTGGCGGGGAGCTGTTTTTT. It translates to CATSDLTGGELFF.

As to this clonotype: A junction boundary mismatches the germline segment, possibly from a read error. J is TRBJ1-1 and V is TRBV20-1, with unresolved D. Germline assignment: CDR1 DFQATT and CDR2 SNEGSKA (reference sequence). The CDR3 runs to 10 residues. The CDR3 bases are TGCAGTGCTCCGGGCCGTGAAGCTCTCTTT. It specifies CSAPGREALF.

The genes are TRBV12-3 or TRBV12-4 and TRBJ1-5; D is uncertain. The CDR3 extends over 12 amino acids. V lost 1 base and J lost 6, with 4 bases in between. In DNA, the CDR3 is TGTGCCAGCAGTTTAGAGGTTCAGCCCCAGCATTTT. Amino acids: CASSLEVQPQHF.

The table lists this clonotype with many counts. This sequence joins TRBV20-1 and TRBJ2-3; D may correspond to TRBD1 or TRBD2 (7 bases each). From germline, CDR1 is DFQATT and CDR2 SNEGSKA (reference sequence). This CDR3 contains 15 residues. Trimming took 4 bases from V and 1 from J, leaving 15 bases between them. As DNA, the CDR3 is TGCAGTGCTACAGGGGGGGGGCCGGGCACAGATACGCAGTATTTT. This gives the protein CSATGGGPGTDTQYF.

V gene TRBV7-9 combines with J gene TRBJ2-2; a possible D gene is TRBD2 (6 bases). Germline V gene lookup returns CDR1 SEHNR and CDR2 FQNEAQ (reference sequence). The CDR3 extends over 15 amino acids. V lost 4 bases to trimming and J lost 6 bases, with 15 bases between them. This chain's CDR3 is CASSSTTSIAGELFF. The CDR3 DNA sequence: TGTGCCAGCAGCTCTACGACTAGTATCGCCGGGGAGCTGTTTTTT.

This clonotype occurred many times. The chain is built from TRBV11-2 and TRBJ2-7, with TRBD2 matching over 7 bases. The CDR3 consists of 17 residues. V trimming: 1 base; J trimming: 6 bases; junction bases outside the gene matches: 15. Germline V gene data show CDR1 as SGHAT and CDR2 as FQNNGV. CDR3 in amino acids: CASSLGIQREPTGEQYF. The CDR3 region has the DNA TGTGCCAGCAGCTTAGGAATTCAGCGGGAACCCACCGGCGAGCAGTACTTC.

Concerning this clonotype: A much larger clonotype is one base distant, so this may be a read error. The chain links TRBV29-1 to TRBJ2-1; 10 bases agree with TRBD2. The CDR3 is 16 amino acids. The germline V gene encodes CDR1 SQVTM and CDR2 ANQGSEA. In DNA form, the CDR3 reads TGCAGCGTCTTAGACTTAGCGGGGGGCACCTACCATGAGCAGTTCTTC. This encodes CSVLDLAGGTYHEQFF.

This clonotype was counted ten times or more. V is TRBV7-9 and J is TRBJ2-1; D gene ambiguous. Trimming removed 5 bases from V and 5 bases from J, with 13 bases in between. The CDR3 has 14 residues. Germline V CDR1 and CDR2: SEHNR, FQNEAQ (reference sequence). This chain's CDR3 is CASSAPGADNEQFF. The CDR3 bases are TGTGCCAGCAGCGCCCCCGGAGCCGACAATGAGCAGTTCTTC.

This clonotype has a handful of counts. A much larger clone differs by one base, so this may be a read error. The rearrangement links TRBV4-3 to TRBJ2-7; possibly TRBD1 for D (5 bases). The CDR3 extends over 15 amino acids. The germline V gene has CDR1 LGHNA and CDR2 YSLEER. With 1 base removed from V and 2 bases from J, the gap between germline ends came to 12 bases. The DNA of the CDR3 is TGCGCCAGCAGCCAAGGGTCAGGGTTCCCCTACGAGCAGTACTTC. This encodes CASSQGSGFPYEQYF.

This clonotype occurred a few times. The chain couples TRBV4-3 to TRBJ1-1; D is perhaps TRBD1 (5 bases). The CDR3 runs to 12 residues. The ends were cut back, 3 bases at V and 4 bases at J, with 6 bases in the middle. Germline V gene lookup returns CDR1 LGHNA and CDR2 YSLEER. The CDR3 DNA sequence: TGCGCCAGCAGCCAGGACACCACTGAAGCTTTCTTT. Protein product: CASSQDTTEAFF.

This clonotype has ten or more counts. J is TRBJ2-7 and V is TRBV27; 10 positions match TRBD1. V shed 5 bases, J shed 4 bases, and the junction held 5 bases outside the gene matches. The CDR3 runs to 14 residues. Looked up from germline, CDR1 is MNHEY and CDR2 is SMNVEV (reference sequence). CDR3 amino acids: CASSQWTGGYEQYF. The CDR3 DNA sequence: TGTGCCAGCAGTCAATGGACAGGGGGGTACGAGCAGTACTTC.

Concerning this clonotype: A much more abundant neighbour one base away suggests this may be a read error. This chain connects TRBV7-4 to TRBJ2-7, with D unclear. The CDR3 spans 14 residues. The V gene's germline CDR1 is SGHVT and CDR2 SQSDAQ. The CDR3, as DNA: TGTGCCAGCAGCTTAGAGGGCCCCCTCTACGAGCGGTACTTC. Translation: CASSLEGPLYERYF.

About this clonotype itself: A much larger clone lies a single base off, so this may be a read error. J is TRBJ1-5 and V is TRBV11-2; 9 positions match TRBD1. The CDR3 loop spans 15 amino acids. The germline CDR1 and CDR2 sequences are SGHAT and FQNNGV. The CDR3 DNA follows: TGTGCCAGCAGCTTCGGGGACAGGGACAATCAGCCCCGGCATTTT. It is translated as CASSFGDRDNQPRHF. Drawing the rest from reference TRBV11-2 and TRBJ1-5, the complete variable domain is EAGVAQSPRYKIIEKRQSVAFWCNPISGHATLYWYQQILGQGPKLLIQFQNNGVVDDSQLPKDRFSAERLKGVDSTLKIQPAKLEDSAVYLCASSFGDRDNQPRHFGDGTRLSIL.